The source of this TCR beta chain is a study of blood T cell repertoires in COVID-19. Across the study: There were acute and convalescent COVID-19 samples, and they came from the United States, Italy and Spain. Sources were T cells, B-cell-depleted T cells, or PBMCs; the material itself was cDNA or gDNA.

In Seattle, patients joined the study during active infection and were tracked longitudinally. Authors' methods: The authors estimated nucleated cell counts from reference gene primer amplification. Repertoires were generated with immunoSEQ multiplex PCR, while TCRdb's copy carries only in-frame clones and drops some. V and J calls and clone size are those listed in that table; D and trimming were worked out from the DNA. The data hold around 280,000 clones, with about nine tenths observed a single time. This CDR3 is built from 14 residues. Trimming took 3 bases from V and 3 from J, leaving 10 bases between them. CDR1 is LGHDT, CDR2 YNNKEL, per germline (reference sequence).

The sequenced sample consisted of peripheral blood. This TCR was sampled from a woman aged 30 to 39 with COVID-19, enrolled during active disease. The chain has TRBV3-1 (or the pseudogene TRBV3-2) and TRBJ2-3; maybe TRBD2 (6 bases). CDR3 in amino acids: CASSQGGVTDTQYF. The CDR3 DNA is TGTGCCAGCAGCCAGGGCGGGGTAACAGATACGCAGTATTTT.